This T cell receptor (beta chain) appears in the sequencing data of a study of cytomegalovirus exposure and HLA in healthy donors. PCR used 60 Vbeta primers and 13 Jbeta primers. The protocol was immunoSEQ multiplex PCR, while the TCRdb copy is restricted to in-frame clones and leaves out a portion. The sample yields under 150,000 clones, approximately 87% seen once. CDR3 length: 13 amino acids. CDR1 and CDR2 (germline): MNHEY, SMNVEV (reference sequence). V lost 8 bases, J lost 5 bases, and 12 bases lay in between. Sequenced material: PBMCs. The TCR originated in a woman in her 30s in good health and CMV-seronegative. This chain joins TRBV27 and TRBJ2-2; the D gene is possibly TRBD2 (5 bases). This CDR3 is CASRPRETGELFF. CDR3 in DNA: TGTGCCAGCCGGCCTCGGGAAACCGGGGAGCTGTTTTTT.